This T cell receptor beta chain emerged from a study of tumor and adjacent non-tumor tissue in lung cancer. Across the study: On average, productive TCRbeta reads reached about 4 million per sample.

The template was RNA from unsorted bulk tissue. Concerning this clonotype itself: Its target is unknown. A much bigger clone sits one base away, suggesting this may be a read error.

Three rounds of nested PCR, following a modified ARM-PCR protocol, produced the TCRbeta library. Each CDR3 protein gets one entry after TCRdb re-called the multiplex PCR reads with MiXCR. Of 65,000 to 70,000 distinct CDR3 sequences in the sample, 55% to 75% were seen once. CDR1 is ENHRY and CDR2 is SYGVKD in the germline V gene. The CDR3 covers 12 residues. Broader study findings: TCR diversity was significantly greater in tumor than normal lung tissue.

The sequencing sample was made of lung tumor tissue. The sequence derives from a man aged 50-59 years with non-small cell lung cancer. The rearrangement links TRBV10-3 to TRBJ2-3, with D perhaps TRBD1 (5 bases). The CDR3 bases are TGTGCCACTAAAGGGGCCACAGGTACGCAGTATTTT. Translated: CATKGATGTQYF.